A selection of T cell receptor beta chains follows, all from one sample in a study of graft-versus-host responses after intestinal transplantation. No antigen has been identified for these receptors. Produced via immunoSEQ multiplex PCR; TCRdb's table is partial and in-frame only. This table holds some 87,000 clones, roughly 92% found once. This specimen consisted of unstimulated CD4+ T cells sorted from spleen or lymph node cells, obtained before intestinal transplant. The origin of the receptors is a human donor who received an intestinal transplant. Both conserved end residues are trimmed from each CDR3.

v_call: TRBV10-1
j_call: TRBJ2-5
cdr3_aa: ASIRAERPEETQY

v_call: TRBV4-1
j_call: TRBJ1-1
cdr3_aa: ASSQGVNTEAF

v_call: TRBV19
j_call: TRBJ1-1
cdr3_aa: ASSIPGFGTEAF

v_call: TRBV5-4
j_call: TRBJ2-3
cdr3_aa: ASSYGEYTQY

v_call: TRBV6-5
j_call: TRBJ1-5
cdr3_aa: ASRDPLGNQPQH

v_call: TRBV18
j_call: TRBJ2-7
cdr3_aa: ASSPRPSSIMGEQY

v_call: TRBV19
j_call: TRBJ2-4
cdr3_aa: ASSLRGGVDIQY

v_call: TRBV20-1
j_call: TRBJ2-7
cdr3_aa: SARSGEQY

v_call: TRBV7-2
j_call: TRBJ2-1
cdr3_aa: ASSLEPGLEQF

v_call: TRBV5-1
j_call: TRBJ2-6
cdr3_aa: ASSLRTGSQSGANVLT

v_call: TRBV7-6
j_call: TRBJ2-1
cdr3_aa: ASSLRGSPTYNEQF

v_call: TRBV18
j_call: TRBJ2-1
cdr3_aa: ASATPYIDNEQF

v_call: TRBV10-3
j_call: TRBJ2-1
cdr3_aa: ATKTGDYDEQF

v_call: TRBV7-9
j_call: TRBJ2-4
cdr3_aa: ASSPNRSGLSLAKNIQY

v_call: TRBV15
j_call: TRBJ1-2
cdr3_aa: ATSRDLGGRGDGYT

v_call: TRBV5-7
j_call: TRBJ1-4
cdr3_aa: ASSPITGGEKLF

v_call: TRBV7-9
j_call: TRBJ1-1
cdr3_aa: ASSLVQGRVTEAF

v_call: TRBV5-6
j_call: TRBJ2-3
cdr3_aa: ASSPGLGYTQY

v_call: TRBV30
j_call: TRBJ1-1
cdr3_aa: ARTGAVSTEAF

v_call: TRBV19
j_call: TRBJ1-5
cdr3_aa: ASSRDRGGNQPQH

v_call: TRBV9
j_call: TRBJ2-3
cdr3_aa: ASSGSGTEVVTQY

v_call: TRBV25-1
j_call: TRBJ2-7
cdr3_aa: ASSATLGRTYEQY

v_call: TRBV7-2
j_call: TRBJ1-6
cdr3_aa: ASSFRGLGSPLH

v_call: TRBV11-3
j_call: TRBJ2-7
cdr3_aa: ASSLGDGTGAHEQY

v_call: TRBV5-1
j_call: TRBJ2-7
cdr3_aa: ASSLGRGSYEQY

v_call: TRBV7-8
j_call: TRBJ2-6
cdr3_aa: ASSFTGRTLLSGANVLT

v_call: TRBV11-2
j_call: TRBJ2-3
cdr3_aa: ASRLGVGVGTDTQY

v_call: TRBV5-1
j_call: TRBJ2-7
cdr3_aa: ASSLGRFPNPYEQY

v_call: TRBV6-1
j_call: TRBJ1-3
cdr3_aa: ASSQGQTLGNTIY

v_call: TRBV5-6
j_call: TRBJ2-1
cdr3_aa: ASSLGSGRSYNEQF

v_call: TRBV18
j_call: TRBJ2-7
cdr3_aa: ASSPLRNEQY

v_call: TRBV30
j_call: TRBJ1-5
cdr3_aa: AWSKPDRVRQPQH

v_call: TRBV28
j_call: TRBJ1-5
cdr3_aa: ASRPPGPRGNQPQH

v_call: TRBV6-1
j_call: TRBJ1-2
cdr3_aa: ASSESRGPYGYT

v_call: TRBV28
j_call: TRBJ2-1
cdr3_aa: ASSSRLAYNEQF

v_call: TRBV7-9
j_call: TRBJ1-5
cdr3_aa: ASSLGGQGLSNQPQH

v_call: TRBV18
j_call: TRBJ2-5
cdr3_aa: ASSPGQGETQY

v_call: TRBV6-6
j_call: TRBJ2-3
cdr3_aa: ASSSSTDTQY

v_call: TRBV9
j_call: TRBJ2-1
cdr3_aa: ASSPTGTGGRGEQF

v_call: TRBV20-1
j_call: TRBJ1-3
cdr3_aa: GGTAGNTIY

v_call: TRBV10-2
j_call: TRBJ1-5
cdr3_aa: ASSESGLVRDWNSNQPQH

v_call: TRBV27
j_call: TRBJ1-6
cdr3_aa: ASSLRYNSPLH

v_call: TRBV2
j_call: TRBJ2-6
cdr3_aa: ASRRLNSGANVLT

v_call: TRBV15
j_call: TRBJ2-7
cdr3_aa: ATSRDSPTGRTYEQY